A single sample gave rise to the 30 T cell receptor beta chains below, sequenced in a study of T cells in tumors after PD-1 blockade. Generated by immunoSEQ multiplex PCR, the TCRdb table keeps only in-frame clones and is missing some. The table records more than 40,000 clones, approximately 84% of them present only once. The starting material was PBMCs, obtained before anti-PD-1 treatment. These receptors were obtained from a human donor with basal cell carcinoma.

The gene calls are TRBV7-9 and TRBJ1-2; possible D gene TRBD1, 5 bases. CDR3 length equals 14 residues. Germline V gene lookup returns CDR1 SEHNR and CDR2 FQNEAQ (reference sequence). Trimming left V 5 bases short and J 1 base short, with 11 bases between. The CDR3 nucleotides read TGTGCCAGCAGCCCCTCGGGGGGTAACTATGGCTACACCTTC. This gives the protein CASSPSGGNYGYTF.

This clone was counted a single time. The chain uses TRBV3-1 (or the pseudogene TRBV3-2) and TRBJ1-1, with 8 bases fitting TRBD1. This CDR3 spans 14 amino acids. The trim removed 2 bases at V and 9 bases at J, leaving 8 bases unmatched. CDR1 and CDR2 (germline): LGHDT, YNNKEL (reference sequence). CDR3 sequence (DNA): TGTGCCAGCAGCCAAACTGGGACAGGAATTAAAGCTTTCTTT. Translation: CASSQTGTGIKAFF.

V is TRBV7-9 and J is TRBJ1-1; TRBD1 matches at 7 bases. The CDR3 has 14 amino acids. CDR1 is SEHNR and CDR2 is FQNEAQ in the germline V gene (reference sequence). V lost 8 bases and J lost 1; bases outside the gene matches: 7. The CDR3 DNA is TGTGCCAGCCTCCCACAGGGGTGGAACACTGAAGCTTTCTTT. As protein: CASLPQGWNTEAFF.

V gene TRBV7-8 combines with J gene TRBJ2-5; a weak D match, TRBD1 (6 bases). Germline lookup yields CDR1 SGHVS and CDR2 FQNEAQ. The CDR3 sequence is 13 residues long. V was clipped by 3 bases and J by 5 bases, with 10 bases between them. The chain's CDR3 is CASSLRGFETQYF. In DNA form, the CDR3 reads TGTGCCAGCAGCTTGAGGGGGTTCGAGACCCAGTACTTC.

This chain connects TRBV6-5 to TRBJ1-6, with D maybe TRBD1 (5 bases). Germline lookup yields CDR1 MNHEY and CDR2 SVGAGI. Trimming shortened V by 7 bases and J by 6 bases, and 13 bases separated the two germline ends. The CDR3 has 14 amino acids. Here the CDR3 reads CASNPGLSNSPLHF. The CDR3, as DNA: TGTGCCAGCAATCCGGGACTGAGTAATTCACCCCTCCACTTT.

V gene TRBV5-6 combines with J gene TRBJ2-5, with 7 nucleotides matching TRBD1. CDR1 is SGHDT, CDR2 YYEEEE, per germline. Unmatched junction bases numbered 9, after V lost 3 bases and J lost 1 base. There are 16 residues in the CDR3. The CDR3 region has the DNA TGTGCCAGCAGCTCCGTCCGACAGGGCCCCCAAGAGACCCAGTACTTC. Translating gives CASSSVRQGPQETQYF.

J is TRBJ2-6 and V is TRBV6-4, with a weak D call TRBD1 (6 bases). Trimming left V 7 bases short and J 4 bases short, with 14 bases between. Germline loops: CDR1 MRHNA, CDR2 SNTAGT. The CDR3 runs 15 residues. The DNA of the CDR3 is TGTGCCAGCACCAGCCCAGGGGCCGGGGCCAACGTCCTGACTTTC. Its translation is CASTSPGAGANVLTF.

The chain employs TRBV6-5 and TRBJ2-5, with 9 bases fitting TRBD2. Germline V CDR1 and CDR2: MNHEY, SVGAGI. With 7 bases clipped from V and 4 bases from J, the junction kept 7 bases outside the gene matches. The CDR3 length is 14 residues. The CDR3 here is CASMQRGEVETQYF. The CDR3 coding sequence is TGTGCCAGCATGCAGCGGGGGGAGGTAGAGACCCAGTACTTC.

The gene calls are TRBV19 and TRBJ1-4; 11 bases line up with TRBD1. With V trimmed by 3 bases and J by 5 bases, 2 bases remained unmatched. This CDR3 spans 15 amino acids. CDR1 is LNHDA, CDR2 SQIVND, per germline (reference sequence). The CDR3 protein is CASSMGDRGNEKLFF. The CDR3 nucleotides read TGTGCCAGTAGTATGGGGGACAGGGGGAATGAAAAACTGTTTTTT.

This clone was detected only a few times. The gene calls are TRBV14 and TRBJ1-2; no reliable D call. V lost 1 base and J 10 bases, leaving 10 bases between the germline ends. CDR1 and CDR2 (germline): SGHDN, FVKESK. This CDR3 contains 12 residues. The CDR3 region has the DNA TGTGCCAGCAGCCAAGGGTCAGTTGTCTACACCTTC. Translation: CASSQGSVVYTF. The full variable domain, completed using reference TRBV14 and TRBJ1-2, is EAGVTQFPSHSVIEKGQTVTLRCDPISGHDNLYWYRRVMGKEIKFLLHFVKESKQDESGMPNNRFLAERTGGTYSTLKVQPAELEDSGVYFCASSQGSVVYTFGSGTRLTVV.

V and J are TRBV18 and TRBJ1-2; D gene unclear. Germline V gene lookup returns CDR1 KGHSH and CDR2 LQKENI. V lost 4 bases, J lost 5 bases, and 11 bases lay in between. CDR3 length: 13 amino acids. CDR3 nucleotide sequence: TGTGCCAGCTCACGCCAGGACCGGTATGGCTACACCTTC. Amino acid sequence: CASSRQDRYGYTF. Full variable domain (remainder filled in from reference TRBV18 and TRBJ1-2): NAGVMQNPRHLVRRRGQEARLRCSPMKGHSHVYWYRQLPEEGLKFMVYLQKENIIDESGMPKERFSAEFPKEGPSILRIQQVVRGDSAAYFCASSRQDRYGYTFGSGTRLTVV.

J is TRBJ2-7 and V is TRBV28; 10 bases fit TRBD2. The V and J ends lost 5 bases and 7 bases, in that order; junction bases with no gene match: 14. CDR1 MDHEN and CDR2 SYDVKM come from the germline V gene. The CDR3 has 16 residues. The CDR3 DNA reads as TGTGCCAGCAGTCAGATAGCGGGGGGACGTCCTTTGGAGCAGTACTTC. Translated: CASSQIAGGRPLEQYF.

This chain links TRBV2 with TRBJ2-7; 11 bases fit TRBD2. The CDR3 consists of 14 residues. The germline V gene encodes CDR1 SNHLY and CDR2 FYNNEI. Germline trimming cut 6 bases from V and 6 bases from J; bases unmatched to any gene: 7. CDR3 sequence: CASRATGTSGEQYF. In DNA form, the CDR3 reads TGTGCCAGCAGGGCCACCGGGACTAGCGGCGAGCAGTACTTC.

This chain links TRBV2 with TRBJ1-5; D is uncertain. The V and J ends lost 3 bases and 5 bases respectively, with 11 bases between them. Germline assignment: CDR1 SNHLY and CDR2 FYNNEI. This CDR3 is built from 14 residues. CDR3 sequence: CASSEVSDYQPQHF. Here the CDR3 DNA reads TGTGCCAGCAGTGAGGTTTCTGATTATCAGCCCCAGCATTTT.

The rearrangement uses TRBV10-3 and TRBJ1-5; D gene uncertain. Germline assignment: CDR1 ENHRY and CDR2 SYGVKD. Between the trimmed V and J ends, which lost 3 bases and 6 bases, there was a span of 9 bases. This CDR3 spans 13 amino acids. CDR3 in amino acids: CAISDSFSQPQHF. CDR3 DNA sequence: TGTGCCATCAGTGACAGTTTCAGTCAGCCCCAGCATTTT.

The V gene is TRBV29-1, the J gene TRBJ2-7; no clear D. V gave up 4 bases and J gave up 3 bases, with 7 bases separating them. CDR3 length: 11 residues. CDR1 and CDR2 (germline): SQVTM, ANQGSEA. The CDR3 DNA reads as TGCAGCGTTGCGGTCAACTACGAGCAGTACTTC. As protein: CSVAVNYEQYF.

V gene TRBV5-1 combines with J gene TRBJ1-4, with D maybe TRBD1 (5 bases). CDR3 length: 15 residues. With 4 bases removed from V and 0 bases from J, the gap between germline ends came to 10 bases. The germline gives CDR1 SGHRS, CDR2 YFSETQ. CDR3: CASSPGTPTNEKLFF. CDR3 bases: TGCGCCAGCAGCCCCGGGACCCCAACTAATGAAAAACTGTTTTTT. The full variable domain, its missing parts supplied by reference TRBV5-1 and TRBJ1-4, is KAGVTQTPRYLIKTRGQQVTLSCSPISGHRSVSWYQQTPGQGLQFLFEYFSETQRNKGNFPGRFSGRQFSNSRSEMNVSTLELGDSALYLCASSPGTPTNEKLFFGSGTQLSVL.

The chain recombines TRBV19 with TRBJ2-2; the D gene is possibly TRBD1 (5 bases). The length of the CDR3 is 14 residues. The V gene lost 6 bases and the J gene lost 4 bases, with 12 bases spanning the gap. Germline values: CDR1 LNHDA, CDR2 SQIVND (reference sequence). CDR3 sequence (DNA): TGTGCCAGTAGCGGGCAGGGTGCCACCGGGGAGCTGTTTTTT. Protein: CASSGQGATGELFF.

The chain's CDR3 is CASSSAPQEAKNIQYF. In DNA form, the CDR3 reads TGTGCCAGCAGTTCGGCCCCCCAGGAGGCCAAAAACATTCAGTACTTC. V usage is TRBV28 and J usage is TRBJ2-4; D unresolved. The CDR3 consists of 16 residues. The germline V and J ends were trimmed by 4 bases and 1 base, with 14 bases remaining between them. Germline CDR1 MDHEN, CDR2 SYDVKM.

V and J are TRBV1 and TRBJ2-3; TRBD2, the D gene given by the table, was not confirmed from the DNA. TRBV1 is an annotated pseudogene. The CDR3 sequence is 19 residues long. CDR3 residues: CTSSQDIGGGGPSEDTQYF. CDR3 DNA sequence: TGCACCAGCAGCCAAGATATAGGAGGCGGGGGCCCCTCCGAAGATACGCAGTATTTT.

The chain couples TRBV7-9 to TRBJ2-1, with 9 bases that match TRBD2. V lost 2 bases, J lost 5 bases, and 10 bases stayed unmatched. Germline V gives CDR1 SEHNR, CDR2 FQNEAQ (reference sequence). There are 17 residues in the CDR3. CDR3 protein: CASSLPPRLAANNEQFF. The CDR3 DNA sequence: TGTGCCAGCAGCTTACCCCCGAGACTAGCGGCAAACAATGAGCAGTTCTTC. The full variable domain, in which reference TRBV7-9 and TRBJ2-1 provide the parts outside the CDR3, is DTGVSQNPRHKITKRGQNVTFRCDPISEHNRLYWYRQTLGQGPEFLTYFQNEAQLEKSRLLSDRFSAERPKGSFSTLEIQRTEQGDSAMYLCASSLPPRLAANNEQFFGPGTRLTVL.

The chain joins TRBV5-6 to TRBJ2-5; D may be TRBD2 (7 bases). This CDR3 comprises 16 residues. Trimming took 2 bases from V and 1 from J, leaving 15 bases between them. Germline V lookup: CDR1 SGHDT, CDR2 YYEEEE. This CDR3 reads CASSLGGGVLQETQYF. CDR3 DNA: TGTGCCAGCAGCTTAGGAGGGGGGGTTCTCCAAGAGACCCAGTACTTC.

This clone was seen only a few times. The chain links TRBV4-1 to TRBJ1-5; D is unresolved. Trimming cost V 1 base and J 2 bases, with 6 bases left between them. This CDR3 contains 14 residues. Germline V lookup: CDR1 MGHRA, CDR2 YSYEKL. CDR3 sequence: CASSQVLGNQPQHF. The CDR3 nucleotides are TGCGCCAGCAGCCAAGTATTGGGCAATCAGCCCCAGCATTTT.

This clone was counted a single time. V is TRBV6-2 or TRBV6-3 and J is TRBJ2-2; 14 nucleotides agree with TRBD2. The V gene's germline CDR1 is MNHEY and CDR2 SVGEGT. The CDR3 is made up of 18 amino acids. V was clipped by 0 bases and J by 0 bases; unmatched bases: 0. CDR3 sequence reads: CASSYSTSGGANTGELFF. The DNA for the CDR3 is TGTGCCAGCAGTTACTCGACTAGCGGGGGGGCGAACACCGGGGAGCTGTTTTTT.

The CDR3 sequence: CASRITSGGTSYNEQFF. CDR3 nucleotides: TGTGCCAGTAGGATTACTAGCGGGGGGACATCCTACAATGAGCAGTTCTTC. This sequence joins TRBV19 and TRBJ2-1; 12 bases are a match to TRBD2. J lost 1 base, V lost 6 bases, and 7 bases had no gene match. Per the germline V gene, CDR1 is LNHDA and CDR2 is SQIVND (reference sequence). The CDR3 spans 17 residues.

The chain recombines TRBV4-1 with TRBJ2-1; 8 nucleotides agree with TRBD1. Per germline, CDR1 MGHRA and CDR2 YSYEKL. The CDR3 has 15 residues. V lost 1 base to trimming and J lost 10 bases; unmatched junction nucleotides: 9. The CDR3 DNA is TGCGCCAGCAGCCAAGGGGGGACAGGCCCTAGGGAGCAGTTCTTC. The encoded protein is CASSQGGTGPREQFF.

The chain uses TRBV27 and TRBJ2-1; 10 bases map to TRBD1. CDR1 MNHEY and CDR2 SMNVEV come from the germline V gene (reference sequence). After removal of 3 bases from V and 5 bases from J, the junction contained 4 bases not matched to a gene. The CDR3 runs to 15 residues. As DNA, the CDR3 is TGTGCCAGCAGTTTGGGACAGGGGAGGCACAATGAGCAGTTCTTC. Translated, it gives CASSLGQGRHNEQFF.

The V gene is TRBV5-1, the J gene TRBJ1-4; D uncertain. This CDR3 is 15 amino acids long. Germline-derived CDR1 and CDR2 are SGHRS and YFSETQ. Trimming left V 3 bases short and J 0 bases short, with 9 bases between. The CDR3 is CASSSGSSTNEKLFF. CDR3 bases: TGCGCCAGCAGCTCCGGGAGTTCAACTAATGAAAAACTGTTTTTT.

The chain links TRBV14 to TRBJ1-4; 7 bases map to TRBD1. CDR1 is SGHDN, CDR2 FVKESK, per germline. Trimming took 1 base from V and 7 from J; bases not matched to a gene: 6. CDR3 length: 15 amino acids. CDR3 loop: CASSQVTGRSEKLFF. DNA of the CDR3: TGTGCCAGCAGCCAAGTGACAGGGCGGAGTGAAAAACTGTTTTTT.

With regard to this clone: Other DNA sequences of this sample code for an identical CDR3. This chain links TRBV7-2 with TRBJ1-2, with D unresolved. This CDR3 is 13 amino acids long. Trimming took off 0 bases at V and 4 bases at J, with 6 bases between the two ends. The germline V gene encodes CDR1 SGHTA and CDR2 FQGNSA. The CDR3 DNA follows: TGTGCCAGCAGCTTAGCCTCGACCTATGGCTACACCTTC. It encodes CASSLASTYGYTF. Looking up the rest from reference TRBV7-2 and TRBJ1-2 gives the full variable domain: GAGVSQSPSNKVTEKGKDVELRCDPISGHTALYWYRQSLGQGLEFLIYFQGNSAPDKSGLPSDRFSAERTGGSVSTLTIQRTQQEDSAVYLCASSLASTYGYTFGSGTRLTVV.